The rows below give T cell receptor beta chains drawn from one sample of a study of PD-1 blockade in classical Hodgkin lymphoma. Data came from immunoSEQ multiplex PCR; TCRdb stores just in-frame clones and leaves some out. The repertoire holds fewer than 20,000 clones, with 92% as singletons. The sequenced sample was CD4+ T cells from blood. The origin of the receptors is a human donor with classical Hodgkin lymphoma. Both conserved end residues are part of each CDR3. Each record gives: V gene, clone size, J gene, CDR3 length, D gene, CDR3 DNA, CDR3 protein. A D gene is named only where the DNA matches it firmly. Size is stated for part of the rows, as once, few or many counts, or as a class when the clone is expanded.

>TRBV5-1|.|TRBJ2-5|12|.
TGCGCCAGCAGCTTTAGGGAAGAGACCCAGTACTTC
CASSFREETQYF
>TRBV25-1|.|TRBJ1-1|11|.
TGTGCCAGCAGTGGGGGGGGGATGGCTTTCTTT
CASSGGGMAFF
>TRBV27|.|TRBJ2-6|18|TRBD1
TGTGCCAGCAGCGACAGGGGACGTCCCAGCTCTGGGGCCAACGTCCTGACTTTC
CASSDRGRPSSGANVLTF
>TRBV5-1|few|TRBJ1-1|14|.
TGCGCCAGCAGCACAGATCTAAACGATGCTGAAGCTTTCTTT
CASSTDLNDAEAFF
>TRBV2|.|TRBJ1-4|13|.
TGTGCCAGCAGTGAAGCGCCCAGGGGAAGACTGTTTTTT
CASSEAPRGRLFF
>TRBV7-4|once|TRBJ2-7|15|TRBD2
TGTGCCAGCAGCTTTGCAGCGGGAGGAATGTACGAGCAGTACTTC
CASSFAAGGMYEQYF
>TRBV5-1|.|TRBJ1-3|15|TRBD1
TGCGCCAGCAGCGACACAGGGGACTCTGGAAACACCATATATTTT
CASSDTGDSGNTIYF
>TRBV27|.|TRBJ2-5|16|TRBD1
TGTGCCAGCAGTCCATTCAGGGGGTACATGGGAGAGACCCAGTACTTC
CASSPFRGYMGETQYF
>TRBV2|.|TRBJ2-5|13|.
TGTGCCGGAACCTCTCGGGGGTCGGAGACCCAGTACTTC
CAGTSRGSETQYF
>TRBV7-2|.|TRBJ1-5|17|.
TGTGCCAGCAGCTTAGGGGGCCTAACGGGTAGCAATCAGCCCCAGCATTTT
CASSLGGLTGSNQPQHF
>TRBV25-1|.|TRBJ2-1|15|TRBD2
TGTGCCAGCAGTGATACTAGCGGGCCCTACAATGAGCAGTTCTTC
CASSDTSGPYNEQFF
>TRBV7-9|.|TRBJ1-3|10|.
TGTGCCAGCAGCTTTGACACCATATATTTT
CASSFDTIYF
>TRBV19|.|TRBJ2-3|13|.
TGTGCCAGTAGTTACACCATCACAGATACGCAGTATTTT
CASSYTITDTQYF
>TRBV30|.|TRBJ2-3|13|TRBD2
TGTGCCTTAGTAGCGGGAGCTACAGATACGCAGTATTTT
CALVAGATDTQYF
>TRBV7-8|.|TRBJ2-7|15|TRBD1
TGTGCCAGCAGCACCTACAGGGGAGCATCCTACGAGCAGTACTTC
CASSTYRGASYEQYF
>TRBV10-3|.|TRBJ1-6|14|.
TGTGCCATCAGGGGGCCGACCACTAATTCACCCCTCCACTTT
CAIRGPTTNSPLHF
>TRBV25-1|.|TRBJ2-7|14|TRBD2
TGTGCCAGCAGTGTTAGCGGGAGTCGCTACGAGCAGTACTTC
CASSVSGSRYEQYF
>TRBV4-1|.|TRBJ2-3|17|TRBD1
TGCGCCAGCAGCCAAGTCGGGACAGGGGGGTCCACAGATACGCAGTATTTT
CASSQVGTGGSTDTQYF
>TRBV7-2|once|TRBJ2-2|14|.
TGTGCCAGCAGCTTAGGGTACCCCTTTGGGGAGCTGTTTTTT
CASSLGYPFGELFF
>TRBV9|.|TRBJ2-1|11|.
TGTGCCAGCAGCTCCTTCAATGAGCAGTTCTTC
CASSSFNEQFF
>TRBV14|.|TRBJ1-1|13|.
TGTGCCAGCAGCCAACAACAGCACACTGAAGCTTTCTTT
CASSQQQHTEAFF
>TRBV5-4|.|TRBJ1-4|14|.
TGTGCCAGCAGCCTCGGGATGGGGGATGAAAAACTGTTTTTT
CASSLGMGDEKLFF
>TRBV25-1|.|TRBJ1-6|13|.
TGTGCCAGCAGTGCCCTTTGGAATTCACCCCTCCACTTT
CASSALWNSPLHF
>TRBV30|.|TRBJ2-5|19|TRBD2
TGTGCCTGGGGGAGGTTCACAGGGGGTCCCGGACTAGCGGGAGAGACCCAGTACTTC
CAWGRFTGGPGLAGETQYF
>TRBV28|.|TRBJ2-3|14|.
TGTGCCAGCAGTTTCGGGAGTTTATTAGATACGCAGTATTTT
CASSFGSLLDTQYF
>TRBV18|.|TRBJ1-5|12|.
TGTGCCAGCCAGGTCCCTAATCAGCCCCAGCATTTT
CASQVPNQPQHF
>TRBV28|.|TRBJ2-1|15|.
TGTGCCAGCAGAACTCCAGGGGTCGCCTACAATGAGCAGTTCTTC
CASRTPGVAYNEQFF
>TRBV11-2|.|TRBJ2-2|16|.
TGTGCCAGCAGCTTAGTCCCAGGGTCGGGCACCGGGGAGCTGTTTTTT
CASSLVPGSGTGELFF
>TRBV28|.|TRBJ2-5|11|.
TGTGCCAGCACTGGGGGGAAGACCCAGTACTTC
CASTGGKTQYF
>TRBV18|.|TRBJ1-1|13|.
TGTGCCAGCTCGCCTCTCGCCGGACAAGAAGCTTTCTTT
CASSPLAGQEAFF
>TRBV19|.|TRBJ1-2|15|TRBD1
TGTGCCAGTAGTAAACAAGGACAGGTCCTCTATGGCTACACCTTC
CASSKQGQVLYGYTF
>TRBV5-4|.|TRBJ1-3|14|.
TGTGCCAGCAGCTTGGCAGATTCTGGAAACACCATATATTTT
CASSLADSGNTIYF
>TRBV10-3|.|TRBJ1-5|14|.
TGTGCCATCAGTCCCGACAGAGCAAATCAGCCCCAGCATTTT
CAISPDRANQPQHF
>TRBV19|.|TRBJ2-4|14|TRBD2
TGTGCCAGTAGTATACTAGCGGGGAAAAACATTCAGTACTTC
CASSILAGKNIQYF
>TRBV10-1|once|TRBJ2-7|14|TRBD2
TGCGCCAGCACCTCTGCGGGGGGTTCCCGCGAGCAGTACTTC
CASTSAGGSREQYF
>TRBV5-4|.|TRBJ2-7|14|.
TGTGCCAGCAGCTTGGGGCTAGCGCCCTACGAGCAGTACTTC
CASSLGLAPYEQYF
>TRBV6-1|.|TRBJ2-7|14|TRBD2
TGTGCCAGCAGTTTTTTAGCGGGAGACTACGAGCAGTACTTC
CASSFLAGDYEQYF
>TRBV5-4|.|TRBJ1-1|15|.
TGTGCCAGCAGCCGGGGGGAAGTGGTGAACACTGAAGCTTTCTTT
CASSRGEVVNTEAFF
>TRBV11-2|.|TRBJ2-6|16|.
TGTGCCAGCAGCTACAACACGGGCTCTGGGGCCAACGTCCTGACTTTC
CASSYNTGSGANVLTF
>TRBV27|.|TRBJ2-7|14|.
TGTGCCAGCAGTTTATCAAGGAACAACCCCTGGCAGTACTTC
CASSLSRNNPWQYF
>TRBV4-1|once|TRBJ2-6|16|.
TGCGCCAGCAGCCAAGAGCCATCCTCTGGGGCCAACGTCCTGACTTTC
CASSQEPSSGANVLTF
>TRBV15|.|TRBJ2-3|16|TRBD2
TGTGCCACCAGCAGAGGGTCTAGCGGGAGTACAGATACGCAGTATTTT
CATSRGSSGSTDTQYF
>TRBV6-1|.|TRBJ2-7|12|TRBD1
TGTGCCAGCCGACAGGGTCTCTACGAGCAGTACTTC
CASRQGLYEQYF
>TRBV15|.|TRBJ1-1|13|.
TGTGCCACCAGAACGTCGGTGGGCACTGAAGCTTTCTTT
CATRTSVGTEAFF
>TRBV28|.|TRBJ2-7|14|TRBD2
TGTGCCAGCAGTTTGGGAGGGGTTACCTACGAGCAGTACTTC
CASSLGGVTYEQYF
>TRBV6-8|.|TRBJ2-7|15|.
TGTGCCAGCACTATCGCTCCGACACCGTCCTACGAGCAGTACTTC
CASTIAPTPSYEQYF
>TRBV9|few|TRBJ2-2|16|TRBD2
TGTGCCAGCAGCACACTAGCGGGAGTAAACACCGGGGAGCTGTTTTTT
CASSTLAGVNTGELFF
>TRBV7-9|.|TRBJ2-3|15|.
TGTGCCAGCAGCTTAGGGCGGATAGCTACAGATACGCAGTATTTT
CASSLGRIATDTQYF
>TRBV10-1|.|TRBJ2-2|13|.
TGCGCCAGCAGTAGGGGGGTTTCCGGGGAGCTGTTTTTT
CASSRGVSGELFF
>TRBV28|.|TRBJ2-1|16|TRBD1
TGTGCCACGGTCCGGGGGGACAGGGTGTCCTACAATGAGCAGTTCTTC
CATVRGDRVSYNEQFF
>TRBV7-2|.|TRBJ2-4|16|.
TGTGCCAGCAGCCCCAGGGCTTCCGTAGCCAGGGACATTCAGTACTTC
CASSPRASVARDIQYF
>TRBV30|.|TRBJ1-1|11|.
TGTGCCTGGACTCGGCAGACAGAAGCTTTCTTT
CAWTRQTEAFF
>TRBV18|once|TRBJ2-3|14|.
TGTGCCAGCTCACTTAGACAGACCACAGATACGCAGTATTTT
CASSLRQTTDTQYF
>TRBV11-2|.|TRBJ1-5|16|.
TGTGCCAGCAGTAGAAAGGGGCCCTGGGCCAATCAGCCCCAGCATTTT
CASSRKGPWANQPQHF
>TRBV4-1|.|TRBJ1-5|14|.
TGCGCCAGCAGCGGACAGACCGGGGTCTCTCCCCAGCATTTT
CASSGQTGVSPQHF